These 18 T cell receptor beta chains were sequenced from one sample in a study of identical twins. One entry per CDR3 protein, called by TCRdb with MiXCR from the 5' RACE reads. This sample has under 1 million distinct CDR3 sequences, with 12% found just once. The sample was also reused in another study, on yellow fever vaccine responses in identical twins.

Sequenced sample: PBMCs. The receptors here all came from a woman between 18 and 29 years old in good health.

This clonotype showed up just a few times. This chain joins TRBV18 and TRBJ2-7, with 11 positions matching TRBD2. The CDR3 length is 15 residues. Germline loops: CDR1 KGHSH, CDR2 LQKENI. J lost 3 bases, V lost 4 bases, and 5 bases had no gene match. This CDR3 is CASSQTSGAVYEQYV. As DNA, the CDR3 is TGTGCCAGCTCACAGACTAGCGGGGCGGTCTACGAGCAGTACGTC.

The V and J genes are TRBV4-1 and TRBJ2-3, with 8 nucleotides matching TRBD1. The CDR3 is made up of 17 amino acids. V lost 3 bases and J lost 0; bases outside the gene matches: 8. From germline, CDR1 is MGHRA and CDR2 YSYEKL. The CDR3 nucleotides are TGCGCCAGCAGCCAGGATGAAACAGGGGGTAGCACAGATACGCAGTATTTT. This encodes CASSQDETGGSTDTQYF.

The sample holds a few counts of this clonotype. V and J are TRBV28 and TRBJ2-7, with D perhaps matching TRBD2 (7 bases). Germline V gene sequence: CDR1 MDHEN, CDR2 SYDVKM. V was trimmed by 4 bases and J by 7 bases, leaving 23 bases between them. This CDR3 contains 16 residues. CDR3 loop: CASSSPSGKGVGEQYF. In DNA form, the CDR3 reads TGTGCCAGCAGTTCCCCGAGCGGGAAGGGGGTCGGGGAGCAGTACTTC. Together with reference TRBV28 and TRBJ2-7, the CDR3 gives the full variable domain: DVKVTQSSRYLVKRTGEKVFLECVQDMDHENMFWYRQDPGLGLRLIYFSYDVKMKEKGDIPEGYSVSREKKERFSLILESASTNQTSMYLCASSSPSGKGVGEQYFGPGTRLTVT.

This clonotype was seen a handful of times. This chain connects TRBV10-3 to TRBJ2-7; no reliable D call. This CDR3 region has 12 residues. Trimming cost V 0 bases and J 1 base, with 1 base left between them. Per the germline V gene, CDR1 is ENHRY and CDR2 is SYGVKD. The CDR3 sequence: CAISESSYEQYV. CDR3 sequence (DNA): TGTGCCATCAGTGAGTCTTCCTACGAGCAGTACGTC.

The chain is built from TRBV20-1 and TRBJ2-3; tentative D call: TRBD2 (6 bases). With 6 bases removed from V and 0 bases from J, the gap between germline ends came to 13 bases. CDR3 length: 14 amino acids. Germline lookup yields CDR1 DFQATT and CDR2 SNEGSKA (reference sequence). The CDR3 nucleotides are TGCAGTGCCAATAGCGGCCCCAGCACAGATACGCAGTATTTT. This translates into CSANSGPSTDTQYF.

The J gene is TRBJ2-3, the V gene TRBV5-5; D is uncertain. Germline CDR1 SGHKS, CDR2 YYEKEE (reference sequence). The CDR3 totals 16 residues. Trimming shortened V by 0 bases and J by 0 bases, and 11 bases separated the two germline ends. The CDR3 region is CASSLAISKSTDTQYF. As DNA, the CDR3 is TGTGCCAGCAGCTTGGCCATTAGCAAAAGCACAGATACGCAGTATTTT.

This clonotype occurred a few times. An end of the junction differs from the germline gene, which may be a read error. V usage is TRBV10-2 and J usage is TRBJ1-2; D perhaps matches TRBD1 (5 bases). The CDR3 totals 11 residues. Germline lookup yields CDR1 WSHSY and CDR2 SAAADI. The DNA for the CDR3 is TGCGCCAGCAGTGAGGCAGGGCGGGTTTTCTTC. Amino acids: CASSEAGRVFF.

This chain connects TRBV27 to TRBJ1-2; D may be TRBD1 (5 bases). CDR3 length equals 15 residues. V was clipped by 2 bases and J by 8 bases, with 18 bases between them. Germline lookup yields CDR1 MNHEY and CDR2 SMNVEV (reference sequence). CDR3 loop: CASSLSRGTLEGYTF. In DNA, the CDR3 is TGTGCCAGCAGTTTAAGTCGGGGGACTCTCGAGGGCTACACCTTC.

This clonotype was seen more than once but under ten times. CDR3: CASSSGWEENIQYF. The CDR3 DNA is TGCGCCAGCAGCTCCGGCTGGGAAGAAAACATTCAGTACTTC. V is TRBV5-1 and J is TRBJ2-4; no reliable D call. Germline V gives CDR1 SGHRS, CDR2 YFSETQ. Trimming stripped 3 bases from V and 5 bases from J, with 12 bases between. The CDR3 is 14 residues long.

V is TRBV15 and J is TRBJ1-1; D is uncertain. The V end was cut by 4 bases, the J end by 6 bases, with 12 bases between. Germline-derived CDR1 and CDR2 are LNHNV and YYDKDF (reference sequence). This CDR3 has 13 amino acids. CDR3 DNA sequence: TGTGCCACCAGCAAGCAACTAACCCCTGAAGCTTTCTTT. Protein sequence: CATSKQLTPEAFF.

Only a few counts were recorded for this clonotype. The J gene is TRBJ2-5, the V gene TRBV3-1, with D perhaps being TRBD1 or TRBD2 (5 bases each). The V gene's germline CDR1 is LGHDT and CDR2 YNNKEL (reference sequence). This CDR3 spans 14 amino acids. V was clipped by 4 bases and J by 3 bases, with 12 bases between them. The chain's CDR3 is CASSLPGQEETQYF. CDR3 DNA sequence: TGTGCCAGCAGCCTACCGGGGCAAGAAGAGACCCAGTACTTC.

This clonotype has a count of ten or more. The chain couples TRBV4-1 to TRBJ2-5; 11 bases line up with TRBD2. The CDR3 loop spans 16 amino acids. Germline trimming cut 3 bases from V and 0 bases from J; bases unmatched to any gene: 3. Germline loops: CDR1 MGHRA, CDR2 YSYEKL. CDR3 sequence (DNA): TGCGCCAGCAGCCATCTAGCGGGGGGTAACCAAGAGACCCAGTACTTC. This sequence encodes CASSHLAGGNQETQYF.

The gene calls are TRBV20-1 and TRBJ2-7; 10 nucleotides match TRBD2. V lost 0 bases to trimming and J lost 4 bases; unmatched junction nucleotides: 6. The length of the CDR3 is 15 residues. Germline V gene lookup returns CDR1 DFQATT and CDR2 SNEGSKA (reference sequence). The CDR3 here is CSARELSSGSYEQYF. CDR3 DNA sequence: TGCAGTGCTAGAGAACTTTCTAGCGGGAGTTACGAGCAGTACTTC.

The sample holds a few counts of this clonotype. The chain links TRBV25-1 to TRBJ2-7; D gene unclear. Trimming cost V 5 bases and J 5 bases, with 19 bases left between them. This CDR3 has 15 residues. Per germline, CDR1 MGHDK and CDR2 SYGVNS. The DNA for the CDR3 is TGTGCCAGCAGTCGGGCAGCTTCCAATTCCCACGAGCAGTACTTC. Translation: CASSRAASNSHEQYF.

This clonotype turned up a few times. The J gene is TRBJ2-1, the V gene TRBV2; maybe TRBD2 (6 bases). Trimming shortened V by 2 bases and J by 7 bases, and 18 bases separated the two germline ends. Per germline, CDR1 SNHLY and CDR2 FYNNEI. This CDR3 is 16 amino acids long. The CDR3 reads CASSEQTRGWGNEQFF. The CDR3 DNA reads TGTGCCAGCAGTGAACAGACTAGAGGCTGGGGAAATGAGCAGTTCTTC.

V and J are TRBV10-3 and TRBJ2-7; D gene uncertain. V shed 2 bases and J shed 3 bases, with 8 bases lying between them. The CDR3 runs to 13 residues. Germline V CDR1 and CDR2: ENHRY, SYGVKD. The CDR3: CAISEVDNYEQYF. CDR3 coding DNA: TGTGCCATCAGTGAGGTAGACAACTACGAGCAGTACTTC.

The chain carries TRBV5-1 and TRBJ2-3; D is possibly TRBD1 (5 bases). Germline CDR1 reads SGHRS; CDR2 reads YFSETQ. This CDR3 contains 13 residues. Trimming shortened V by 5 bases and J by 0 bases, and 7 bases separated the two germline ends. The CDR3 DNA sequence: TGCGCCAGCAGGGGGCCTAGCACAGATACGCAGTATTTT. Translation: CASRGPSTDTQYF.

The table lists this clonotype with many counts. V usage is TRBV10-3 and J usage is TRBJ2-2, with a possible D match to TRBD2 (7 bases). The length of the CDR3 is 16 residues. With 2 bases removed from V and 4 bases from J, the gap between germline ends came to 14 bases. Germline loops: CDR1 ENHRY, CDR2 SYGVKD. The CDR3 loop reads CAISERGASSTGELFF. CDR3 bases: TGTGCCATCAGTGAGCGGGGGGCCTCGAGCACCGGGGAGCTGTTTTTT.